This TCR beta chain was observed in a study of cytomegalovirus exposure and HLA in healthy donors. Study findings and constraints: Rare TCR sequences predominated, though certain public TCRs were found in many donors. Later analysis suggested links between common viral pathogens and several top significant clusters.

Donors were nominally healthy when sampled, though unrecorded immune exposures were likely. Germline V gene data show CDR1 as SEHNR and CDR2 as FQNEAQ (reference sequence). V was cut by 1 base and J by 5 bases, with 11 bases left in between. The CDR3 is 14 amino acids. Use of 60 Vbeta and 13 Jbeta primers characterized the PCR. Clones were read by immunoSEQ multiplex PCR, and TCRdb kept only the in-frame ones, dropping some. The sample shows 100,000 or so clones, about 80% of them seen only once. Notes on this clone: Its target is not known.

This clonotype originated in a woman between 40 and 50 years old in good health and CMV-seronegative. The specimen sequenced was PBMCs. This rearrangement joins TRBV7-9 to TRBJ1-1; D is possibly TRBD1 (5 bases). The CDR3 region is CASSLDGGRTEAFF. The CDR3 DNA sequence: TGTGCCAGCAGCTTAGACGGGGGAAGGACTGAAGCTTTCTTT.